The clone carrying this T cell receptor (beta chain) has a handful of counts. The entry originates in a study of identical twins. TCRdb used MiXCR to reprocess the 5' RACE reads, holding one entry per CDR3 protein. The sample shows approximately 700,000 distinct CDR3 sequences, about 18% of them seen only once. V dropped 6 bases and J dropped 5 bases, with 12 bases sitting between them. This CDR3 is 12 amino acids long. Germline V gene data show CDR1 as DFQATT and CDR2 as SNEGSKA (reference sequence). This sample also appeared in a second study, on T cells expressing NK-cell markers.

The specimen was PBMCs. This clonotype originated in a woman aged 18-29 years in good health. The chain joins TRBV20-1 to TRBJ2-3, with D perhaps matching TRBD1 (5 bases). CDR3 bases: TGCAGTGCCAGGGCACCGGGAGATACGCAGTATTTT. It yields the protein CSARAPGDTQYF.